This T cell receptor (beta chain) was recovered during a study of blood T cell repertoires in COVID-19 (dated by TCRdb to the early 2020s). About the investigation overall: Samples from collaborators originated in the United States, Italy and Spain and spanned both the acute and convalescent phases of COVID-19. Nearly every sample came with metadata listing a de-identified subject ID, COVID-19 status, age in years and sex. Samples were obtained from the ongoing ImmuneRACE study (first 160 participants) and from 1,254 subjects provided by 6 global collaborators. A freely available public database, intended as a resource for researchers studying the immune response to SARS-CoV-2, is where the repertoires were released. The dataset comprised deeply sampled blood TCRbeta repertoires from subjects exposed to, actively infected with, or recovered from COVID-19. The material from the prospective study consisted of cDNA or gDNA derived from T cells, B-cell-depleted T cells, or PBMCs. Where HLA class I and class II types were available, the types were taken from metadata supplied by the sample provider, not from assay-based typing.

TCRbeta CDR3 regions were amplified from genomic DNA by means of the immunoSEQ Assay, a bias-controlled multiplex PCR. In the source study's methods: Within the assay, amplification of reference gene primers was used to estimate how many nucleated cells each sample contained. Sequence reads were collapsed and filtered to measure the absolute abundance of every unique TCRbeta CDR3 rearrangement. Productive Simpson clonality was computed per sample as the square root of Simpson's diversity index over productive rearrangements. This is the immuneACCESS table as TCRdb keeps it, with only in-frame sequences that have V and J called. A part of the clones is gone; compared with another copy, unresolved V genes explain less than half, and the rest is unexplained. V and J calls plus clone size are reproduced from that table; the DNA served to infer D and trimming. For this sample the table gives approximately 250,000 clones, of which about 88% were detected only once. The biggest ten clones account for approximately 4% of the sample.

Details on this clone: Its antigen is still unknown. Base qualities are not recorded, but no much larger clone differs from it by a single base.

Overall study outcomes, separate from this receptor: The amount of clinical and demographic metadata varied by source and participant and was provided uncurated.

Taken from the germline V gene, the CDR1 and CDR2 loops are LGHNA and YNFKEQ. The CDR3 runs 16 amino acids, cysteine and phenylalanine included. Of all the DNA, just the CDR3 is kept, 48 bases in frame from base 1. Here V drops 2 bases and J drops 7 bases, and the junction holds 9 bases not matched to any gene. Collaborating institutions collected whole blood in K2EDTA tubes following their own protocols. For TCRbeta analysis, collaborators shipped samples as frozen whole blood, isolated PBMCs, or DNA extracted from either of those sample types. The chain is assembled from TRBV4-2 and TRBJ2-1; TRBD1 matches 9 bases in the middle. This sequence originates from a young man with active or convalescent COVID-19. Sequencing was done on a sample of peripheral blood. The sequence in DNA is TGTGCCAGCAGCCAATCACCGGGACAGGGTGGGAATGAGCAGTTCTTC. Translated, this gives CASSQSPGQGGNEQFF.